Here is one T cell receptor beta chain with its context. It was with a sample-barcoded 5' primer and a J-beta primer mix that a second PCR of roughly 6 to 12 cycles was run. From the 5' RACE reads, TCRdb called clonotypes with MiXCR, one entry per CDR3 protein. Counted here are about 540,000 distinct CDR3 sequences, more than 20% occurring once; the ten biggest clones make up roughly 9.4%. The data were obtained in a study of blood T cells in healthy people across ages. The CDR3 is made up of 12 amino acids. Germline loops: CDR1 SQVTM, CDR2 ANQGSEA. The V gene end was trimmed by 3 bases and the J gene end by 15 bases; junction bases not matched to a gene: 7. The sample also formed part of further work on T cells of mothers and their children.

The receptor was derived from a boy between 10 and 17 years old in good health. The sequencing input was blood. The chain combines TRBV29-1 with TRBJ2-1; 11 bases are shared with TRBD2. CDR3 sequence (DNA): TGCAGCGTTGACAGGCTAGCGGGAGGACCGTTCTTC. The encoded protein is CSVDRLAGGPFF.